Presented here are 2 T cell receptor beta chains from one specimen sequenced in a study of T cell repertoires in cytomegalovirus infection. These TCRs are of unknown antigen specificity. A single record per CDR3 protein comes from TCRdb applying MiXCR to the reads. The data contain around 310,000 distinct CDR3 sequences, under 35% of them singletons. Sequencing was performed on cultured PBMCs, taken from culture after CMV antigen stimulation. The receptor set was obtained from a human donor in good health (CMV status not recorded). Some clones in this sample may be carry-over from other donors' samples.

With regard to this clonotype: A much larger clone lies one base from this, so it may be a read error. The chain recombines TRBV7-2 with TRBJ1-2; weak D call: TRBD1 (5 bases). Looked up from germline, CDR1 is SGHTA and CDR2 is FQGNSA. The CDR3 length is 16 residues. CDR3 sequence: CASSLARQLPNYDYTF. The CDR3 DNA follows: TGTGCCAGCAGCTTAGCGCGACAGCTCCCTAACTATGACTACACCTTC.

This clonotype was seen a handful of times. This chain connects TRBV6-6 to TRBJ2-2; possibly TRBD2 for D (5 bases). V dropped 6 bases and J dropped 4 bases, with 15 bases sitting between them. The CDR3 loop spans 15 amino acids. Per the germline V gene, CDR1 is MNHNY and CDR2 is SVGAGI (reference sequence). CDR3 nucleotides: TGTGCCAGCAGCCCCATAGGACTTCCCACCGGGGAGCTGTTTTTT. As protein: CASSPIGLPTGELFF.